Given below is one TCR beta chain in context. Its target is not known. This sample is part of a study of T cells in Graves' hyperthyroidism and ophthalmopathy. Looking at the study overall: Peripheral blood was secured at the point of initial diagnosis, before any treatment. Study-level findings and limits: The majority of expanded thyroid clonotypes above 0.001 also appeared in blood.

Trimming removed 1 base at V and 2 bases at J, with 8 bases between. Germline assignment: CDR1 LGHDT and CDR2 YNNKEL (reference sequence). This CDR3 is built from 14 residues. TCR beta CDR3 regions were amplified from RNA. Carried out on the TCR CDR3, a first-round RT-PCR used the HTBI primer set. Each CDR3 protein is one row after TCRdb ran MiXCR on the multiplex PCR reads. The sample consists of a few hundred thousand distinct CDR3 sequences, about 15% of them appearing once. The sequenced material came from blood. The chain is built from TRBV3-1 and TRBJ1-2; D remains ambiguous. The source of this sequence is a woman in her 40s with Graves' hyperthyroidism. The CDR3 protein is CASSQGGLNYGYTF. CDR3 in DNA: TGTGCCAGCAGCCAAGGTGGGCTGAACTATGGCTACACCTTC.